The 10 T cell receptor beta chains in this list originate from one sample, sequenced in a study of blood T cell repertoires in COVID-19. Some clones are missing from TCRdb's copy, which holds only in-frame ones; the method was immunoSEQ multiplex PCR. This table has tens of thousands of clones, 65% to 90% appearing once. The sequencing input was peripheral blood. The receptors stem from a human donor in a cohort sampled during active COVID-19.

The V call is TRBV5-6, the J call TRBJ1-6; 11 bases are a match to TRBD1. Germline V lookup: CDR1 SGHDT, CDR2 YYEEEE. This CDR3 comprises 15 residues. V lost 4 bases, J lost 8 bases, and 5 bases stayed unmatched. In nucleotides, the CDR3 is TGTGCCAGCAGCCAGGACAGGGGGCTGGATTCACCCCTCCACTTT. Protein product: CASSQDRGLDSPLHF.

This clone was picked up one time. CDR3 region: CAITGTLSFSNNYGYTF. CDR3 nucleotides: TGTGCCATCACCGGGACACTGTCTTTCTCAAACAACTATGGCTACACCTTC. V and J are TRBV2 and TRBJ1-2, with D possibly matching TRBD1 (6 bases). V was pared by 10 bases and J by 2 bases, with 26 bases between. The CDR3 length is 17 residues. CDR1 is SNHLY and CDR2 is FYNNEI in the germline V gene.

V and J are TRBV24-1 and TRBJ1-5, with 7 bases identical to TRBD1. Germline V gene lookup returns CDR1 KGHDR and CDR2 SFDVKD. The V gene end was trimmed by 6 bases and the J gene end by 15 bases; junction bases not matched to a gene: 7. The CDR3 runs to 11 residues. CDR3 residues: CATSNMGQTHF. CDR3 DNA sequence: TGTGCCACCAGTAACATGGGACAGACGCATTTT.

This clone was seen more than once but under ten times. The V call is TRBV7-8, the J call TRBJ2-5, with 9 bases aligning to TRBD2. Germline V gene sequence: CDR1 SGHVS, CDR2 FQNEAQ. V shed 1 base and J 7 bases; nucleotides not matched to a gene: 10. This CDR3 is built from 16 residues. The CDR3 coding sequence is TGTGCCAGCAGCTTAGTGGCGGGGGGGCTTGGGCGGACCCAGTACTTC. It encodes CASSLVAGGLGRTQYF.

The chain carries TRBV2 and TRBJ1-1; possible D gene TRBD1, 5 bases. Per germline, CDR1 SNHLY and CDR2 FYNNEI. Trimming removed 7 bases from V and 1 base from J, with 13 bases in between. This CDR3 contains 14 residues. The CDR3 DNA is TGTGCCAGCAACTCAGGGCTCGGGAACACTGAAGCTTTCTTT. Translating it yields CASNSGLGNTEAFF. Looking up the rest from reference TRBV2 and TRBJ1-1 gives the full variable domain: EPEVTQTPSHQVTQMGQEVILRCVPISNHLYFYWYRQILGQKVEFLVSFYNNEISEKSEIFDDQFSVERPDGSNFTLKIRSTKLEDSAMYFCASNSGLGNTEAFFGQGTRLTVV.

The chain has TRBV29-1 and TRBJ2-7, with 8 bases lining up with TRBD2. The length of the CDR3 is 14 residues. V shed 7 bases and J 5 bases; nucleotides not matched to a gene: 13. CDR1 is SQVTM, CDR2 ANQGSEA, per germline. The CDR3 loop reads CSGTVGGGTDEQYF. CDR3 DNA: TGCAGCGGGACCGTCGGGGGGGGTACCGACGAGCAGTACTTC.

V and J are TRBV6-1 and TRBJ2-7, with 9 bases fitting TRBD1. The CDR3 spans 15 residues. Trimming at V came to 0 bases and at J to 1 base, leaving 1 base not matched to a gene. Per germline, CDR1 MNHNS and CDR2 SASEGT. CDR3 protein: CASSEAGTGSYEQYF. As DNA, the CDR3 is TGTGCCAGCAGTGAAGCGGGGACAGGGTCCTACGAGCAGTACTTC.

In this sample, this clone turned up once. V and J are TRBV29-1 and TRBJ1-1; TRBD1 matches at 8 bases. The CDR3 runs to 16 residues. The germline gives CDR1 SQVTM, CDR2 ANQGSEA. After removal of 4 bases from V and 0 bases from J, the junction contained 10 bases not matched to a gene. Here the CDR3 reads CSVGQGKGRMNTEAFF. CDR3 sequence (DNA): TGCAGCGTTGGACAGGGGAAGGGGCGGATGAACACTGAAGCTTTCTTT. The whole variable domain, remainder taken from reference TRBV29-1 and TRBJ1-1, is SAVISQKPSRDICQRGTSLTIQCQVDSQVTMMFWYRQQPGQSLTLIATANQGSEATYESGFVIDKFPISRPNLTFSTLTVSNMSPEDSSIYLCSVGQGKGRMNTEAFFGQGTRLTVV.

The rearrangement links TRBV5-6 to TRBJ2-5, with TRBD1 as a possible D gene (5 bases). The V end lost 2 bases, the J end lost 4 bases, and 9 bases lay between the germline ends. CDR3 size: 13 residues. The germline V gene encodes CDR1 SGHDT and CDR2 YYEEEE. CDR3 coding DNA: TGTGCCAGCAGCTTAGGGGCGAGAGAGACCCAGTACTTC. It yields the protein CASSLGARETQYF.

The chain carries TRBV19 and TRBJ2-5, with 8 bases matching TRBD2. The germline gives CDR1 LNHDA, CDR2 SQIVND (reference sequence). Unmatched junction bases numbered 6, after V lost 7 bases and J lost 5 bases. The CDR3 spans 13 residues. The CDR3 DNA follows: TGTGCCAGTATGGAGGCGGGGGGTGAGACCCAGTACTTC. Encoded protein: CASMEAGGETQYF.